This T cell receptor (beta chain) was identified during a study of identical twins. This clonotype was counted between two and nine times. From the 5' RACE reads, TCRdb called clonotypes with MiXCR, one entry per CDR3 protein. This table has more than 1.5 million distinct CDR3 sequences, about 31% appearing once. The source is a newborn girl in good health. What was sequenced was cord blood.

The DNA of the CDR3 is TGTGCCAGTAGTATCATCCCCTACAGGGGGCGTCTCCATTTAGCCAAAAACATTCAGTACTTC. It encodes CASSIIPYRGRLHLAKNIQYF. V usage is TRBV19 and J usage is TRBJ2-4; 9 nucleotides match TRBD1. The CDR3 is made up of 21 amino acids. The germline V gene encodes CDR1 LNHDA and CDR2 SQIVND (reference sequence). Trimming cost V 3 bases and J 0 bases; bases outside gene matches: 18.